This TCR beta chain was profiled in a study of shared clonotypes between healthy human individuals. Deletions cut 4 bases from V and 5 bases from J, with 24 bases between. Germline CDR1 is SEHNR and CDR2 is FQNEAQ (reference sequence). The CDR3 contains 17 residues. Genomic DNA from each subset was divided evenly over several immunoSEQ plates. Produced via immunoSEQ multiplex PCR; TCRdb's table is partial and in-frame only. This table has 950,000 to 1,300,000 clones, 75% appearing once. V usage is TRBV7-9 and J usage is TRBJ2-7, with D perhaps being TRBD1 or TRBD2 (5 bases each). The clonotype was recovered from a man aged 18 to 30 in good health. Sequencing was performed on memory CD4+ T cells sorted from blood. The subset was: CD45RA-negative fraction. Here the CDR3 DNA reads TGTGCCAGCAGCTCGGGGAACAATCGGTTCCAGGGAGACGAGCAGTACTTC. The encoded protein is CASSSGNNRFQGDEQYF.